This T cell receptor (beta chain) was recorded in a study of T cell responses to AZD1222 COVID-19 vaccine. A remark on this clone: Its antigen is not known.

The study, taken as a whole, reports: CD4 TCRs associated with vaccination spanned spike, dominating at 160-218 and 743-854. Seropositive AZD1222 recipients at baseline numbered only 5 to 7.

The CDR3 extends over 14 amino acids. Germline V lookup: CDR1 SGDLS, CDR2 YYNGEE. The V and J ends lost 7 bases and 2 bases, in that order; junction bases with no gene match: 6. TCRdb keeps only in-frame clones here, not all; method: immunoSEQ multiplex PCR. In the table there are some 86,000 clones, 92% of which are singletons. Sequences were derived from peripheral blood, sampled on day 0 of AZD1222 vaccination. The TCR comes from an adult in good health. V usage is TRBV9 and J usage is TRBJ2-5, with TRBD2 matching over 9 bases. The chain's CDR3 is CASAKTSGQETQYF. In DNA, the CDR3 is TGTGCCAGCGCCAAGACTAGCGGACAAGAGACCCAGTACTTC.